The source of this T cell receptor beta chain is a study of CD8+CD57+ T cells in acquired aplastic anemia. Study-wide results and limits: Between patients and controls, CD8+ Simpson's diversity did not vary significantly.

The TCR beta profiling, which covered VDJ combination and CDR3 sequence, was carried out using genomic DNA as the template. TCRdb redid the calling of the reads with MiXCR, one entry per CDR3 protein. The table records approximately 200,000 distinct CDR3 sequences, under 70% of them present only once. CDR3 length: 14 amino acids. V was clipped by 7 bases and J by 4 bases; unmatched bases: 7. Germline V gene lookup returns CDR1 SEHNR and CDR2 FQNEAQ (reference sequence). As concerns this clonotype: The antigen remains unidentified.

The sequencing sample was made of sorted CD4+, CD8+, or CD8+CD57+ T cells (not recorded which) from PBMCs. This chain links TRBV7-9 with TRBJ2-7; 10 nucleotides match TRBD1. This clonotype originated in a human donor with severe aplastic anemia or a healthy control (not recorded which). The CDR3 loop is CASTRTGGRYEQYF. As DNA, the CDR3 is TGTGCCAGCACCCGGACAGGGGGGCGTTACGAGCAGTACTTC.